Shown below are 20 T cell receptor beta chains from a single sample sequenced in a study of cytomegalovirus exposure and HLA in healthy donors. It was with 60 Vbeta and 13 Jbeta primers that the PCR ran. Assay: immunoSEQ multiplex PCR; the TCRdb copy retains only in-frame clones and omits some. Of 90,000 to 95,000 clones listed, roughly 79% are singletons. Sequenced input: PBMCs. These receptor sequences come from a man aged 25-45 years in good health and CMV-seronegative.

This clone was seen a few times. V usage is TRBV2 and J usage is TRBJ1-4, with D hard to call. CDR1 SNHLY and CDR2 FYNNEI come from the germline V gene. The length of the CDR3 is 11 residues. Trimming pared 11 bases from V and 0 bases from J, leaving 4 bases between. This CDR3 is CARSTNEKLFF. In DNA form, the CDR3 reads TGTGCCCGGTCAACTAATGAAAAACTGTTTTTT.

This chain joins TRBV9 and TRBJ2-3, with D maybe TRBD2 (5 bases). Germline V CDR1 and CDR2: SGDLS, YYNGEE. The CDR3 is 16 amino acids. The V end was cut by 4 bases, the J end by 0 bases, with 15 bases between. The CDR3 spells CASSPRAAVSTDTQYF. Here the CDR3 DNA reads TGTGCCAGCAGCCCCAGAGCGGCTGTGAGCACAGATACGCAGTATTTT.

The J gene is TRBJ2-1, the V gene TRBV6-5; no clear D. This CDR3 has 15 residues. V gave up 6 bases and J gave up 0 bases, with 12 bases separating them. The germline V gene has CDR1 MNHEY and CDR2 SVGAGI. The CDR3: CASRPPFSSYNEQFF. CDR3 bases: TGTGCCAGCAGACCACCTTTCAGCTCCTACAATGAGCAGTTCTTC.

A single count supports this clone. The V and J genes are TRBV27 and TRBJ1-1; 7 nucleotides match TRBD1. The CDR3 spans 13 residues. Germline assignment: CDR1 MNHEY and CDR2 SMNVEV (reference sequence). Trimming at V came to 6 bases and at J to 0 bases, leaving 1 base not matched to a gene. CDR3 DNA: TGTGCCAGCAGAGGGGGCCTGAACACTGAAGCTTTCTTT. As protein: CASRGGLNTEAFF.

This clone appeared a single time. The chain has TRBV2 and TRBJ1-6; TRBD1 matches at 7 bases. This CDR3 has 18 residues. Per the germline V gene, CDR1 is SNHLY and CDR2 is FYNNEI. Germline trimming cut 2 bases from V and 9 bases from J; bases unmatched to any gene: 16. In DNA form, the CDR3 reads TGTGCCAGCAGTGAAATGGACAGGAGCCCCTATATTGGTTCACCCCTCCACTTT. Translated, it gives CASSEMDRSPYIGSPLHF.

The gene calls are TRBV20-1 and TRBJ2-1; D may be TRBD1 (5 bases). Trimming cost V 6 bases and J 5 bases, with 8 bases left between them. CDR3 length: 11 residues. The V gene's germline CDR1 is DFQATT and CDR2 SNEGSKA (reference sequence). CDR3 DNA sequence: TGCAGTGCCCCGGACAACAATGAGCAGTTCTTC. Amino acid sequence: CSAPDNNEQFF.

This clone was counted between two and nine times. The J gene is TRBJ1-5, the V gene TRBV2; D unclear. The V end was cut by 8 bases, the J end by 0 bases, with 8 bases between. Germline values: CDR1 SNHLY, CDR2 FYNNEI. CDR3 length equals 13 residues. CDR3 bases: TGTGCCAGCCGGGTTTATAGCAATCAGCCCCAGCATTTT. It specifies CASRVYSNQPQHF.

The CDR3 protein is CASSLKGAGELFF. For the CDR3, the DNA is TGCGCCAGCAGCTTGAAGGGGGCCGGGGAGCTGTTTTTT. V is TRBV5-1 and J is TRBJ2-2; D is possibly TRBD1 (6 bases). The CDR3 is made up of 13 amino acids. Trimming stripped 1 base from V and 6 bases from J, with 7 bases between. Germline CDR1 SGHRS, CDR2 YFSETQ.

The chain couples TRBV5-4 to TRBJ1-1; 11 nucleotides agree with TRBD1. The CDR3 consists of 16 residues. The germline V gene has CDR1 SGHNT and CDR2 YYREEE (reference sequence). V gave up 3 bases and J gave up 6 bases; unmatched junction bases: 10. CDR3 DNA: TGTGCCAGCAGCTCGGATAGGACAGGGGGCGCATCTGAAGCTTTCTTT. Amino acids: CASSSDRTGGASEAFF.

In nucleotides, the CDR3 is TGTGCCAGCAGCTTGACAGGGACCACCGGGGAGCTGTTTTTT. This sequence encodes CASSLTGTTGELFF. The V and J genes are TRBV11-3 and TRBJ2-2; 7 positions match TRBD1. V lost 3 bases and J lost 4; bases outside the gene matches: 2. The CDR3 runs to 14 residues. CDR1 SGHNT and CDR2 YENEEA come from the germline V gene.

The rearrangement uses TRBV29-1 and TRBJ1-2; 7 bases are a match to TRBD1. Germline V gene data show CDR1 as SQVTM and CDR2 as ANQGSEA. The CDR3 is made up of 12 amino acids. V lost 8 bases and J lost 2; bases outside the gene matches: 5. The CDR3 DNA is TGCAGCACCGGGACAGCGAACTATGGCTACACCTTC. It yields the protein CSTGTANYGYTF.

The gene calls are TRBV7-9 and TRBJ1-1; D gene unclear. The length of the CDR3 is 14 residues. The germline gives CDR1 SEHNR, CDR2 FQNEAQ (reference sequence). Trimming removed 1 base at V and 0 bases at J, with 6 bases between. In DNA, the CDR3 is TGTGCCAGCAGCTTAGGAGAGATGAACACTGAAGCTTTCTTT. It translates to CASSLGEMNTEAFF.

The chain couples TRBV6-1 to TRBJ1-5, with TRBD1 matching 7 bases. This CDR3 comprises 17 residues. V lost 2 bases and J lost 6; bases outside the gene matches: 13. The germline V gene has CDR1 MNHNS and CDR2 SASEGT. The CDR3 coding sequence is TGTGCCAGCAGTGAACAGAAGACAGGGAAGGGTGGTCAGCCCCAGCATTTT. As protein: CASSEQKTGKGGQPQHF.

J is TRBJ1-1 and V is TRBV6-6; maybe TRBD1 (5 bases). CDR1 MNHNY and CDR2 SVGAGI come from the germline V gene (reference sequence). The CDR3 contains 14 residues. V was cut by 7 bases and J by 4 bases, with 16 bases left in between. The chain's CDR3 is CASTGTAGGTEAFF. In nucleotides, the CDR3 is TGTGCCAGCACTGGGACGGCGGGGGGCACTGAAGCTTTCTTT.

The rearrangement joins TRBV19 to TRBJ2-2, with 10 bases matching TRBD1. The CDR3 consists of 16 residues. V lost 6 bases, J lost 7 bases, and 11 bases stayed unmatched. CDR1 LNHDA and CDR2 SQIVND come from the germline V gene (reference sequence). CDR3 protein: CASRGTGTGEDGELFF. The CDR3 DNA follows: TGTGCCAGTAGGGGGACCGGGACAGGGGAGGACGGGGAGCTGTTTTTT.

This clone has only a few counts. The V gene is TRBV5-1, the J gene TRBJ1-1, with D tentatively TRBD1 (6 bases). The germline gives CDR1 SGHRS, CDR2 YFSETQ. Trimming pared 6 bases from V and 3 bases from J, leaving 18 bases between. The CDR3 loop spans 15 amino acids. CDR3 protein: CASTEATGSYTEAFF. In DNA, the CDR3 is TGCGCCAGCACCGAAGCGACAGGTTCTTACACTGAAGCTTTCTTT.

As DNA, the CDR3 is TGTGCCAGTAATCACGACAGGGCGGACACTGAAGCTTTCTTT. Its protein product is CASNHDRADTEAFF. V gene TRBV19 combines with J gene TRBJ1-1; TRBD1 matches 7 bases. V shed 7 bases and J 3 bases; nucleotides not matched to a gene: 8. Germline CDR1 is LNHDA and CDR2 is SQIVND (reference sequence). The CDR3 runs to 14 residues.

This sequence joins TRBV10-3 and TRBJ2-3; 9 nucleotides align to TRBD2. From germline, CDR1 is ENHRY and CDR2 SYGVKD. The CDR3 is made up of 14 amino acids. V lost 10 bases, J lost 3 bases, and 8 bases stayed unmatched. CDR3 sequence (DNA): TGTGCCACTCAGGCGGGAGGGCCGACAGATACGCAGTATTTT. Its translation: CATQAGGPTDTQYF.

The genes are TRBV25-1 and TRBJ2-2; TRBD1 agrees at 7 bases. Per the germline V gene, CDR1 is MGHDK and CDR2 is SYGVNS. The length of the CDR3 is 17 residues. Trimming took 3 bases from V and 0 from J; bases not matched to a gene: 7. CDR3 residues: CASSDTPGQPNTGELFF. The DNA for the CDR3 is TGTGCCAGCAGTGATACTCCGGGACAGCCGAACACCGGGGAGCTGTTTTTT.

The chain uses TRBV7-8 and TRBJ2-3; 7 bases fit TRBD1. This CDR3 region has 17 residues. The germline gives CDR1 SGHVS, CDR2 FQNEAQ. With 4 bases clipped from V and 0 bases from J, the junction kept 10 bases outside the gene matches. The DNA for the CDR3 is TGTGCCAGCAGCTCGAACCGGGACAGACATAGCACAGATACGCAGTATTTT. It specifies CASSSNRDRHSTDTQYF.